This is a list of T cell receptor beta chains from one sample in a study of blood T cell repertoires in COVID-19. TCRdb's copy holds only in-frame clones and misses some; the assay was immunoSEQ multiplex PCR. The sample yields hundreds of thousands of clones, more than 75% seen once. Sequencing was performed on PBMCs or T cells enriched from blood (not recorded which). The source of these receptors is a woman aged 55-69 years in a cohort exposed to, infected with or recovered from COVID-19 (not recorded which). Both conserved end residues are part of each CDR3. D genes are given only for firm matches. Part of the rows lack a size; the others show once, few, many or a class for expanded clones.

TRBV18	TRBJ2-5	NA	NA	CASSSGETQYF	TGTGCCAGCTCATCGGGGGAGACCCAGTACTTC
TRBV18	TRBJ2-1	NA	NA	CASSPSGGTYNEQFF	TGTGCCAGCTCACCCTCCGGGGGTACCTACAATGAGCAGTTCTTC
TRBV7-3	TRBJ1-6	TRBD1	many	CASSLTGQGNSPLHF	TGTGCCAGCAGCTTAACGGGACAGGGGAATTCACCCCTCCACTTT
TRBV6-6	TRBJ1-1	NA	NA	CASSRPGSQGTEAFF	TGTGCCAGCAGTCGGCCGGGCTCGCAGGGGACTGAAGCTTTCTTT
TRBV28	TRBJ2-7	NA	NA	CAAGQSSYEQYF	TGTGCCGCCGGACAGAGCTCCTACGAGCAGTACTTC
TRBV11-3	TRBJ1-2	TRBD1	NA	CASSQRTGAEGYTF	TGTGCCAGCAGCCAAAGGACAGGGGCCGAGGGCTACACCTTC
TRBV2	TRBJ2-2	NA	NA	CASSDVRGYGELFF	TGTGCCAGCAGTGACGTCCGGGGGTACGGGGAGCTGTTTTTT
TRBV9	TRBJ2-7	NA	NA	CASGVGLTYEQYF	TGTGCCAGCGGAGTGGGGCTGACCTACGAGCAGTACTTC
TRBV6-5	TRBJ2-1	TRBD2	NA	CASSSRSGRSYNEQFF	TGTGCCAGCAGTTCACGTAGCGGGAGGTCCTACAATGAGCAGTTCTTC
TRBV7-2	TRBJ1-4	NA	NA	CASSLGGRVEKLFF	TGTGCCAGCAGCTTAGGAGGGCGGGTTGAAAAACTGTTTTTT
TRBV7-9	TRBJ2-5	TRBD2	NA	CASSLGGGSVETQYF	TGTGCCAGCAGCTTAGGGGGGGGGAGCGTCGAGACCCAGTACTTC
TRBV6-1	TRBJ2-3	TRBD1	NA	CASSENRGPDTQYF	TGTGCCAGCAGTGAAAACAGGGGGCCAGATACGCAGTATTTT
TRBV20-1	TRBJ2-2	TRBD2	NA	CSASPIKPGLASGELFF	TGCAGTGCTAGTCCGATTAAACCGGGACTAGCGTCCGGGGAGCTGTTTTTT
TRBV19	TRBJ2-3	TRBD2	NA	CASSARLAGGLTDTQYF	TGTGCCAGTAGTGCCCGACTAGCGGGAGGGCTAACAGATACGCAGTATTTT
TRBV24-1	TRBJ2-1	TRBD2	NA	CATEALAGYEQFF	TGTGCCACCGAGGCACTAGCGGGATATGAGCAGTTCTTC
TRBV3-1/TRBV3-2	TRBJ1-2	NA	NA	CASSQGSGDGYTF	TGTGCCAGCAGCCAAGGGTCGGGTGATGGCTACACCTTC
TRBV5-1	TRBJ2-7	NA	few	CASSLGQVYEQYF	TGCGCCAGCAGCTTGGGACAGGTCTACGAGCAGTACTTC
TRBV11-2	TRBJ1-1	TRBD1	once	CASSYPPRGTANTEAFF	TGTGCCAGCAGCTACCCGCCGAGAGGGACAGCGAACACTGAAGCTTTCTTT
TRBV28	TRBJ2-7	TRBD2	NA	CASCGGGGGYEQYF	TGTGCCAGCTGTGGCGGGGGTGGGGGTTACGAGCAGTACTTC
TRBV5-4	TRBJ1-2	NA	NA	CASSLGSNYGYTF	TGTGCCAGCAGCTTGGGCAGTAACTATGGCTACACCTTC
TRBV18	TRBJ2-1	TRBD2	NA	CASSPHAPGGSSYNEQFF	TGTGCCAGCTCACCACACGCCCCCGGGGGGAGCTCCTACAATGAGCAGTTCTTC
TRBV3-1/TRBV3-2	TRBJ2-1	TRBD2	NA	CASSRYGRTYNEQFF	TGTGCCAGCAGCCGTTACGGGAGGACTTACAATGAGCAGTTCTTC
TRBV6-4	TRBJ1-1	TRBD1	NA	CASSQTGRNTEAFF	TGTGCCAGCAGCCAGACAGGGAGAAACACTGAAGCTTTCTTT
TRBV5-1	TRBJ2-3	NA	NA	CASSLGGTDTQYF	TGCGCCAGCAGCTTAGGGGGCACAGATACGCAGTATTTT
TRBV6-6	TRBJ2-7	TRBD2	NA	CASTTPGTSYAEQYF	TGTGCCAGCACAACTCCCGGGACTAGTTATGCCGAGCAGTACTTC
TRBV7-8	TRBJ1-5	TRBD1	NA	CASSLGQGGQPQHF	TGTGCCAGCAGCTTAGGACAGGGAGGTCAGCCCCAGCATTTT
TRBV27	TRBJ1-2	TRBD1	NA	CASSLWALQGTGGYTF	TGTGCCAGCAGTTTATGGGCCCTACAGGGGACGGGAGGCTACACCTTC
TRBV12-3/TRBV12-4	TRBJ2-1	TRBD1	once	CASSFTGVEQFF	TGTGCCAGCAGTTTTACAGGGGTAGAGCAGTTCTTC
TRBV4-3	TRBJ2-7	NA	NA	CASSQDQGDLWEQYF	TGCGCCAGCAGCCAAGATCAAGGGGATCTTTGGGAGCAGTACTTC
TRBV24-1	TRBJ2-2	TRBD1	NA	CATSDTGTGRHRELFF	TGTGCCACCAGTGATACCGGGACAGGGCGTCACAGGGAGCTGTTTTTT
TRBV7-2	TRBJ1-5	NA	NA	CASSLAGGGNQPQHF	TGTGCCAGCAGCTTAGCAGGGGGTGGCAATCAGCCCCAGCATTTT
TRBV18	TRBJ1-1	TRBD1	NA	CASRGTGITEAFF	TGTGCCAGCCGGGGGACAGGCATAACTGAAGCTTTCTTT
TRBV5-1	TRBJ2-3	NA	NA	CASSLVYGTYGTDTQYF	TGCGCCAGCAGCTTGGTTTACGGGACTTACGGCACAGATACGCAGTATTTT
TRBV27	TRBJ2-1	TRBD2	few	CASSVPSGAYNEQFF	TGTGCCAGCAGTGTACCTAGCGGGGCCTACAATGAGCAGTTCTTC
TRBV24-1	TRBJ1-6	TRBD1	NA	CATSALRDSQSSYNSPLHF	TGTGCCACCAGTGCCCTCCGGGACAGCCAGAGCTCCTATAATTCACCCCTCCACTTT
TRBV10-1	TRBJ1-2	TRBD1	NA	CASSATGDYGYTF	TGCGCCAGCAGTGCGACAGGGGACTATGGCTACACCTTC
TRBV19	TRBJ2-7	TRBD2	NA	CASSNSGDYEQYF	TGTGCCAGTAGTAATAGCGGGGACTACGAGCAGTACTTC
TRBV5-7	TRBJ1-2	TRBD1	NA	CASSKTGTGINYGYTF	TGTGCCAGCAGCAAGACCGGGACAGGGATTAACTATGGCTACACCTTC
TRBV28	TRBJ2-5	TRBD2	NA	CASGVGGSETQYF	TGTGCCAGCGGGGTGGGCGGGAGTGAGACCCAGTACTTC
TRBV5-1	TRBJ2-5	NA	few	CASSLGGVQETQYF	TGCGCCAGCAGCTTAGGGGGGGTCCAAGAGACCCAGTACTTC
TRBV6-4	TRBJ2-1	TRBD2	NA	CASKPAGAPHEQFF	TGTGCCAGCAAACCAGCGGGAGCCCCCCATGAGCAGTTCTTC
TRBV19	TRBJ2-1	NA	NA	CASSIWPSGYNEQFF	TGTGCCAGTAGTATATGGCCCTCGGGATACAATGAGCAGTTCTTC
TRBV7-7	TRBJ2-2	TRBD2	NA	CASSLGATSGNTGELFF	TGTGCTAGCAGCTTAGGGGCGACTAGCGGGAACACCGGGGAGCTGTTTTTT
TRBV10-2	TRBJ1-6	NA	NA	CASSPGTYNSPLHF	TGCGCCAGCAGTCCAGGGACCTATAATTCACCCCTCCACTTT
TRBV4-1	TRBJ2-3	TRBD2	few	CASSPRTRDTDTQYF	TGCGCCAGCAGCCCACGGACTAGAGACACAGATACGCAGTATTTT
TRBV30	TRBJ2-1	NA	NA	CAWSVLRGNEQFF	TGTGCCTGGAGTGTACTTCGGGGAAATGAGCAGTTCTTC
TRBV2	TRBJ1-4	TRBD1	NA	CASLPPTGGEGEKLFF	TGTGCCAGCCTTCCCCCGACAGGGGGGGAGGGTGAAAAACTGTTTTTT
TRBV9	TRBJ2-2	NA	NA	CASSPLTRDTGELFF	TGTGCCAGCAGCCCTCTGACTAGAGACACCGGGGAGCTGTTTTTT
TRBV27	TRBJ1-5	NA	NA	CASSSGTIGNQPQHF	TGTGCCAGCAGTTCCGGGACAATCGGCAATCAGCCCCAGCATTTT
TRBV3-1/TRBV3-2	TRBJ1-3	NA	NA	CASSHYQGKGNTIYF	TGTGCCAGCAGCCATTACCAGGGGAAGGGAAACACCATATATTTT
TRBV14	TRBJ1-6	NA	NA	CASSQAGIPNSPLHF	TGTGCCAGCAGCCAAGCGGGTATTCCGAATTCACCCCTCCACTTT
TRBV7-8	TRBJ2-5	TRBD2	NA	CASSSATSGRGETQYF	TGTGCCAGCAGCTCTGCGACTAGCGGGAGAGGAGAGACCCAGTACTTC
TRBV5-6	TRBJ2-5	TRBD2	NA	CASSMNLAGGRGETQYF	TGTGCCAGCAGCATGAATCTAGCGGGAGGGCGGGGAGAGACCCAGTACTTC
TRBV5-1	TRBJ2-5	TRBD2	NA	CASSLPSGNRETQYF	TGCGCCAGCAGCTTGCCTAGCGGGAACCGGGAGACCCAGTACTTC